The 16 T cell receptor beta chains below were found in one sample sequenced in a study of T cell changes during pregnancy in multiple sclerosis. The protocol was immunoSEQ multiplex PCR, while the TCRdb copy is restricted to in-frame clones and leaves out a portion. The sample lists 40,000 to 60,000 clones; 80% to 95% were seen once. The sequencing used peripheral blood, collected after pregnancy. The receptors come from a female donor with multiple sclerosis, enrolled in a pregnancy study.

The V and J genes are TRBV19 and TRBJ1-1, with D possibly being TRBD1 (6 bases). Germline V CDR1 and CDR2: LNHDA, SQIVND (reference sequence). Trimming removed 5 bases from V and 8 bases from J, with 15 bases in between. This CDR3 is built from 13 residues. The CDR3 region has the DNA TGTGCCAGTAGTCTCCCCTGGCAGGGGGAAGCTTTCTTT. It yields the protein CASSLPWQGEAFF.

The chain employs TRBV7-9 and TRBJ2-1, with D possibly being TRBD1 (5 bases). Germline V gene lookup returns CDR1 SEHNR and CDR2 FQNEAQ (reference sequence). V was pared by 4 bases and J by 7 bases, with 17 bases between. The CDR3 has 15 amino acids. This chain's CDR3 is CASSYRSQGWNEQFF. The CDR3 nucleotides read TGTGCCAGCAGCTACCGATCCCAGGGATGGAATGAGCAGTTCTTC. The variable domain in full, with the rest retrieved from reference TRBV7-9 and TRBJ2-1, is DTGVSQNPRHKITKRGQNVTFRCDPISEHNRLYWYRQTLGQGPEFLTYFQNEAQLEKSRLLSDRFSAERPKGSFSTLEIQRTEQGDSAMYLCASSYRSQGWNEQFFGPGTRLTVL.

The chain employs TRBV10-1 and TRBJ2-7; 8 positions agree with TRBD1. The V gene's germline CDR1 is WNHNN and CDR2 SYGVQD (reference sequence). The V gene end was trimmed by 5 bases and the J gene end by 5 bases; junction bases not matched to a gene: 8. The CDR3 runs to 14 residues. CDR3 in amino acids: CASSPGQVVHEQYF. The DNA for the CDR3 is TGCGCCAGCAGTCCGGGACAGGTCGTCCACGAGCAGTACTTC.

J is TRBJ2-2 and V is TRBV4-3; D is unresolved. This CDR3 has 13 residues. Trimming took 0 bases from V and 6 from J, leaving 5 bases between them. The germline gives CDR1 LGHNA, CDR2 YSLEER. CDR3 residues: CASSQDLPGELFF. As DNA, the CDR3 is TGCGCCAGCAGCCAAGACCTCCCCGGGGAGCTGTTTTTT.

The chain joins TRBV5-1 to TRBJ1-2; TRBD1 is a possible D gene (5 bases). The CDR3 is 15 residues long. Germline values: CDR1 SGHRS, CDR2 YFSETQ. With 4 bases removed from V and 1 base from J, the gap between germline ends came to 14 bases. The CDR3 loop reads CASSPSGGSNYGYTF. In DNA form, the CDR3 reads TGCGCCAGCAGCCCGTCGGGGGGAAGTAACTATGGCTACACCTTC.

The rearrangement uses TRBV2 and TRBJ1-1; no reliable D call. Trimming shortened V by 6 bases and J by 2 bases, and 13 bases separated the two germline ends. This CDR3 is 14 amino acids long. Germline V gene lookup returns CDR1 SNHLY and CDR2 FYNNEI. The CDR3 sequence is CASSVIRLNTEAFF. In DNA, the CDR3 is TGTGCCAGCAGCGTAATCAGGCTAAACACTGAAGCTTTCTTT.

This clone was counted once. This chain connects TRBV5-5 to TRBJ1-1, with D uncertain. This CDR3 spans 12 amino acids. The germline V gene encodes CDR1 SGHKS and CDR2 YYEKEE (reference sequence). With 2 bases removed from V and 5 bases from J, the gap between germline ends came to 7 bases. The CDR3 here is CASSLVVTEAFF. The DNA for the CDR3 is TGTGCCAGCAGCTTAGTAGTTACTGAAGCTTTCTTT.

The genes are TRBV6-5 and TRBJ1-6; the D gene is possibly TRBD1 (5 bases). CDR1 and CDR2 (germline): MNHEY, SVGAGI. The CDR3 sequence is 15 residues long. The ends were cut back, 0 bases at V and 4 bases at J, with 7 bases in the middle. CDR3 protein: CASSYSTGYNSPLHF. Written as DNA, the CDR3 is TGTGCCAGCAGTTACTCCACAGGTTATAATTCACCCCTCCACTTT.

This clone came up a few times. This chain joins TRBV7-3 and TRBJ2-2, with 7 bases matching TRBD1. Germline V gene lookup returns CDR1 SGHTA and CDR2 FQGTGA. J lost 7 bases, V lost 6 bases, and 11 bases had no gene match. This CDR3 comprises 15 residues. The chain's CDR3 is CASSSTGAPSGELFF. The CDR3 nucleotides are TGTGCCAGCAGTTCAACAGGGGCCCCTAGCGGGGAGCTGTTTTTT.

V usage is TRBV30 and J usage is TRBJ2-1; D unclear. Per the germline V gene, CDR1 is GTSNPN and CDR2 is SVGIG (reference sequence). Trimming cost V 0 bases and J 12 bases, with 9 bases left between them. The CDR3 is 11 amino acids. The CDR3 sequence is CAWSVRVGQFF. The DNA for the CDR3 is TGTGCCTGGAGTGTAAGAGTCGGGCAGTTCTTC. Full variable domain (remainder filled in from reference TRBV30 and TRBJ2-1): SQTIHQWPATLVQPVGSPLSLECTVEGTSNPNLYWYRQAAGRGLQLLFYSVGIGQISSEVPQNLSASRPQDRQFILSSKKLLLSDSGFYLCAWSVRVGQFFGPGTRLTVL.

The chain employs TRBV19 and TRBJ2-3; 7 nucleotides align to TRBD1. The CDR3 length is 17 residues. Looked up from germline, CDR1 is LNHDA and CDR2 is SQIVND (reference sequence). J lost 5 bases, V lost 6 bases, and 17 bases had no gene match. The CDR3 loop is CASRRPGDRGHGDTQYF. The CDR3 coding sequence is TGTGCCAGTAGACGGCCCGGGGACAGAGGACACGGAGATACGCAGTATTTT.

This clone was seen a single time. This rearrangement joins TRBV9 to TRBJ1-4, with unresolved D. Germline V gives CDR1 SGDLS, CDR2 YYNGEE. V lost 3 bases and J 1 base, leaving 10 bases between the germline ends. The CDR3 consists of 15 residues. CDR3 bases: TGTGCCAGCAGCGGTTTACAGTTAACTAATGAAAAACTGTTTTTT. Translation gives CASSGLQLTNEKLFF.

The chain uses TRBV21-1 and TRBJ1-1; the table names TRBD1, a call not compared with the DNA. TRBV21-1 is a listed pseudogene. This CDR3 is built from 14 residues. CDR3 region: CASSIGTGMTEAFF. CDR3 sequence (DNA): TGTGCCAGCAGCATCGGGACAGGGATGACTGAAGCTTTCTTT.

The chain recombines TRBV7-2 with TRBJ2-3; 9 bases agree with TRBD2. The CDR3 sequence is 15 residues long. Germline V lookup: CDR1 SGHTA, CDR2 FQGNSA. V shed 4 bases and J 3 bases; nucleotides not matched to a gene: 5. The DNA of the CDR3 is TGTGCCAGCAGCTCGCTAGCGGGAACAACAGATACGCAGTATTTT. Amino acid sequence: CASSSLAGTTDTQYF.

This rearrangement joins TRBV2 to TRBJ2-2, with unresolved D. Germline V gene lookup returns CDR1 SNHLY and CDR2 FYNNEI. The length of the CDR3 is 13 residues. Trimming stripped 5 bases from V and 3 bases from J, with 7 bases between. This CDR3 is CASSPGYTGELFF. Here the CDR3 DNA reads TGTGCCAGCAGTCCAGGCTACACCGGGGAGCTGTTTTTT.

The gene calls are TRBV6-6 and TRBJ1-2; 8 positions agree with TRBD1. The CDR3 has 16 amino acids. Germline values: CDR1 MNHNY, CDR2 SVGAGI (reference sequence). Trimming took 4 bases from V and 4 from J; bases not matched to a gene: 11. DNA of the CDR3: TGTGCCAGCAGTTCGAATAGGCAGGGGGCAGGCTATGGCTACACCTTC. Protein: CASSSNRQGAGYGYTF.